The clone carrying this T cell receptor beta chain was recorded at least ten times. The antigen is unknown. CDR1 and CDR2 from the germline V gene are SGHRS and YFSETQ. This CDR3 has 15 residues. The V and J ends lost 2 bases and 1 base, in that order; junction bases with no gene match: 3. This sample was taken from a study of T cells in Graves' hyperthyroidism and ophthalmopathy. Study findings and constraints: Researchers found most expanded thyroid clonotypes above 0.001 in blood as well.

Authors of the study amplified TCR beta CDR3 regions from RNA transcripts. RT-PCR in the first round (using the HTBI primer set) targeted the TCR CDR3. Using its own MiXCR run on the multiplex PCR reads, TCRdb lists one record per CDR3 protein. This table has about 720,000 distinct CDR3 sequences, roughly a sixth appearing once. The sequence was obtained from a woman between 45 and 60 years old with Graves' hyperthyroidism that later progressed to Graves' ophthalmopathy. V and J are TRBV5-1 and TRBJ2-3; TRBD2 matches 8 bases. Sequenced input: blood. The DNA of the CDR3 is TGCGCCAGCAGCTTAATGACTAGCGGCACAGATACGCAGTATTTT. Its protein product is CASSLMTSGTDTQYF.